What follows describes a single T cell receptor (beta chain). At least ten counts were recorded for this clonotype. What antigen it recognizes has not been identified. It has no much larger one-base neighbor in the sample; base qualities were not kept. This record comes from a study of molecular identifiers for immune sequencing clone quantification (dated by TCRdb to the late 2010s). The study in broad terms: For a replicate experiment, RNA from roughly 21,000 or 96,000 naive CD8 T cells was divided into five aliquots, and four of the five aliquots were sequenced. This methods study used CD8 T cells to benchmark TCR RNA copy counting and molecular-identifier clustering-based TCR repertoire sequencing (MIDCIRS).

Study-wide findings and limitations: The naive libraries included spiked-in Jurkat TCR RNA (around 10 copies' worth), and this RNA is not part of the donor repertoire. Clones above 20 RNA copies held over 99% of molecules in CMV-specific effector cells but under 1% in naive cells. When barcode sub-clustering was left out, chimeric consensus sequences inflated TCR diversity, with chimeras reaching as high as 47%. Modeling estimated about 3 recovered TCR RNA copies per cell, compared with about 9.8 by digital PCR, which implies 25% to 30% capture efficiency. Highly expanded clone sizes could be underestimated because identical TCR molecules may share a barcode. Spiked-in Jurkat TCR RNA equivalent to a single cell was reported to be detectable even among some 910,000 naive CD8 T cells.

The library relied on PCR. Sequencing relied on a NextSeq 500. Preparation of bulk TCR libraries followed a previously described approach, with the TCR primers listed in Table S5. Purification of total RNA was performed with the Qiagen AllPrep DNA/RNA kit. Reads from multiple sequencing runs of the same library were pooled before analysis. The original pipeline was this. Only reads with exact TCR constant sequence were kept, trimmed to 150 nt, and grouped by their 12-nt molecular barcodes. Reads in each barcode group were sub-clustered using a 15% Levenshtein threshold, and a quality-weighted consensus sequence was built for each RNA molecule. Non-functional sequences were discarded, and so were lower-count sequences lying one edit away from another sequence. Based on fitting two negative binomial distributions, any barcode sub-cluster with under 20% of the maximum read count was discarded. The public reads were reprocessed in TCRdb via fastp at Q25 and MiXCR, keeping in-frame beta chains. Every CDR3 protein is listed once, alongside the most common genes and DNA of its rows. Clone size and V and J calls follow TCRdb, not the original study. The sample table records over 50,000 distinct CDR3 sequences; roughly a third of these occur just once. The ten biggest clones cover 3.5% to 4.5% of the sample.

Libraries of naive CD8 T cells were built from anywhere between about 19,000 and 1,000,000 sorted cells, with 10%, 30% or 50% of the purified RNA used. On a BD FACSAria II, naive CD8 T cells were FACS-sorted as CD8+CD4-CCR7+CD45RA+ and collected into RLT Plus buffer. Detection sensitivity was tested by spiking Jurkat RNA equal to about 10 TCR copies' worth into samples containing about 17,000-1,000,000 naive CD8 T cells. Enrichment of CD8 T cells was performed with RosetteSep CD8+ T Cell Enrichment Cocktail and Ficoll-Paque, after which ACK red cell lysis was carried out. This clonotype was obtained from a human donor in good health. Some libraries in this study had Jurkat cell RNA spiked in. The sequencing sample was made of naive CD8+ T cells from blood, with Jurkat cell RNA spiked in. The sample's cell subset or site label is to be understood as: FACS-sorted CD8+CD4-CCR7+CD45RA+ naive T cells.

The DNA sequence reads TGTGCCAGCCGGACAGGGAACACTGAAGCTTTCTTT. The encoded protein is CASRTGNTEAFF. The receptor chain draws on TRBV7-8 and TRBJ1-1, and 7 junction bases match TRBD1. The germline V gene yields SGHVS for CDR1 and FQNEAQ for CDR2. From the cysteine through the phenylalanine, the CDR3 covers 12 amino acids. This entry keeps only the CDR3 DNA: 36 bases, framed from base 1. V ends up 8 bases short and J 1 base short, with an unmatched junction base count of 1.